The 22 T cell receptor beta chains below come from one sample, sequenced in a study of OX40 agonist ivuxolimab in advanced cancers. Produced via immunoSEQ multiplex PCR; TCRdb's table is partial and in-frame only. The table lists about 100,000 clones, 70% to 90% of them singletons. The specimen comprised CD4+ or CD8+ T cells sorted from blood, sampled in a trial of the OX40 agonist ivuxolimab. The receptors derive from an adult with an advanced solid tumor such as melanoma, head and neck, liver or kidney cancer.

V and J are TRBV5-6 and TRBJ2-5, with D unresolved. The CDR3 has 15 residues. V shed 4 bases and J shed 5 bases, with 18 bases lying between them. CDR1 and CDR2 (germline): SGHDT, YYEEEE. Here the CDR3 reads CASSPDLGLGETQYF. CDR3 sequence (DNA): TGTGCCAGCAGCCCGGATCTGGGGTTAGGGGAGACCCAGTACTTC.

The chain employs TRBV6-1 and TRBJ2-7, with 7 bases aligning to TRBD2. Germline V lookup: CDR1 MNHNS, CDR2 SASEGT. There are 15 residues in the CDR3. The V gene end was trimmed by 1 base and the J gene end by 2 bases; junction bases not matched to a gene: 5. This CDR3 reads CASSEVLAEPYEQYF. For the CDR3, the DNA is TGTGCCAGCAGTGAAGTGCTAGCGGAACCCTACGAGCAGTACTTC.

This clone has just a few counts. Other nucleotide sequences in the sample specify the same CDR3. The rearrangement joins TRBV18 to TRBJ2-7, with 7 bases identical to TRBD1. Trimming removed 1 base from V and 0 bases from J; junction bases left unmatched: 0. Germline V gene lookup returns CDR1 KGHSH and CDR2 LQKENI. CDR3 length equals 14 residues. The CDR3, as DNA: TGTGCCAGCTCACCACGGGACAGCTCCTACGAGCAGTACTTC. Translation gives CASSPRDSSYEQYF.

As regards this clone: The junction differs from germline at one of its ends, possibly a read error. The chain is built from TRBV5-4 and TRBJ2-1; a weak D match, TRBD2 (5 bases). This CDR3 region has 15 residues. CDR1 SGHNT and CDR2 YYREEE come from the germline V gene (reference sequence). The CDR3, as DNA: TGTGCCGGCAGCTTGGTGGGGAGCTCCTACAATGAGCAGTTCTTC. This codes for CAGSLVGSSYNEQFF.

V gene TRBV9 combines with J gene TRBJ1-6, with a possible D match to TRBD1 (6 bases). The CDR3 totals 13 residues. Germline CDR1 SGDLS, CDR2 YYNGEE. Trimming took off 0 bases at V and 15 bases at J, with 13 bases between the two ends. CDR3 in amino acids: CASSVEVGGGLHF. The CDR3 DNA sequence: TGTGCCAGCAGCGTAGAAGTAGGGGGAGGCCTCCACTTT.

This rearrangement joins TRBV19 to TRBJ1-6, with D possibly matching TRBD1 (6 bases). The length of the CDR3 is 12 residues. The V and J ends lost 5 bases and 7 bases respectively, with 6 bases between them. Germline-derived CDR1 and CDR2 are LNHDA and SQIVND (reference sequence). CDR3 DNA sequence: TGTGCCAGTAGTGACAGGAATTCACCCCTCCACTTT. Translating gives CASSDRNSPLHF.

V is TRBV6-5 and J is TRBJ2-2; D is undetermined. Germline CDR1 reads MNHEY; CDR2 reads SVGAGI. Trimming took off 4 bases at V and 2 bases at J, with 11 bases between the two ends. This CDR3 comprises 15 residues. As DNA, the CDR3 is TGTGCCAGCAGTTTTCGGACGCCAAACACCGGGGAGCTGTTTTTT. Its translation is CASSFRTPNTGELFF.

This clone came up once. The rearrangement links TRBV19 to TRBJ2-2; D not certain. This CDR3 has 13 amino acids. V was cut by 10 bases and J by 2 bases, with 11 bases left in between. Germline V CDR1 and CDR2: LNHDA, SQIVND (reference sequence). Written as DNA, the CDR3 is TGTGCCACCCAGTGGGTAAACACCGGGGAGCTGTTTTTT. Its translation is CATQWVNTGELFF.

This sequence joins TRBV11-2 and TRBJ1-1; D unresolved. The germline gives CDR1 SGHAT, CDR2 FQNNGV. V lost 5 bases to trimming and J lost 1 base, with 8 bases between them. This CDR3 comprises 13 residues. CDR3 bases: TGTGCCAGCAGCCCACAGTGGAACACTGAAGCTTTCTTT. The encoded protein is CASSPQWNTEAFF.

In DNA form, the CDR3 reads TGTGCCAGCAGTTTATCAGGGACCGGGGAGCTGTTTTTT. Amino acid sequence: CASSLSGTGELFF. The genes are TRBV28 and TRBJ2-2; D perhaps matches TRBD1 (5 bases). Germline CDR1 MDHEN, CDR2 SYDVKM. V was shortened by 1 base and J by 5 bases, with 5 bases between the two germline ends. The CDR3 has 13 residues.

J is TRBJ2-3 and V is TRBV7-2; D is perhaps TRBD2 (6 bases). Per germline, CDR1 SGHTA and CDR2 FQGNSA. CDR3 size: 15 residues. V lost 3 bases and J lost 0, with 10 bases in between. CDR3 coding DNA: TGTGCCAGCAGCTTTGCGGGACCAAGCACAGATACGCAGTATTTT. This gives the protein CASSFAGPSTDTQYF.

The chain joins TRBV5-1 to TRBJ1-1, with TRBD1 as a possible D gene (5 bases). The V gene lost 1 base and the J gene lost 5 bases, with 18 bases spanning the gap. From germline, CDR1 is SGHRS and CDR2 YFSETQ. The CDR3 length is 16 residues. CDR3 region: CASSLTRGVGETEAFF. The CDR3 coding sequence is TGCGCCAGCAGCTTGACTCGGGGGGTAGGAGAGACTGAAGCTTTCTTT.

Only a few counts were recorded for this clone. The chain couples TRBV7-2 to TRBJ2-2, with TRBD1 matching over 7 bases. From germline, CDR1 is SGHTA and CDR2 FQGNSA. The CDR3 contains 16 residues. The V segment lost 5 bases and the J segment 4 bases; nucleotides outside the gene matches: 10. In DNA form, the CDR3 reads TGTGCCAGCAGCGCCACCGGGACAGCCGGCACCGGGGAGCTGTTTTTT. Translated: CASSATGTAGTGELFF. The variable domain in full, with the rest retrieved from reference TRBV7-2 and TRBJ2-2, is GAGVSQSPSNKVTEKGKDVELRCDPISGHTALYWYRQSLGQGLEFLIYFQGNSAPDKSGLPSDRFSAERTGGSVSTLTIQRTQQEDSAVYLCASSATGTAGTGELFFGEGSRLTVL.

This chain joins TRBV4-3 and TRBJ1-6; TRBD1 aligns across 7 bases. The V segment lost 0 bases and the J segment 6 bases; nucleotides outside the gene matches: 2. Germline values: CDR1 LGHNA, CDR2 YSLEER. The CDR3 loop spans 15 amino acids. CDR3 amino acids: CASSQDGQANSPLHF. The CDR3 DNA sequence: TGCGCCAGCAGCCAAGACGGACAGGCTAATTCACCCCTCCACTTT.

The chain employs TRBV30 and TRBJ1-2; D is possibly TRBD1 (6 bases). There are 11 residues in the CDR3. CDR1 is GTSNPN, CDR2 SVGIG, per germline (reference sequence). V lost 5 bases and J lost 4, with 8 bases in between. The DNA for the CDR3 is TGTGCCTGGGGACAGCTCTATGGCTACACCTTC. It encodes CAWGQLYGYTF.

The chain couples TRBV28 to TRBJ2-5, with 8 positions matching TRBD2. The CDR3 consists of 16 residues. Germline lookup yields CDR1 MDHEN and CDR2 SYDVKM. The junction had 8 bases not matched to a gene; V was cut back by 3 bases and J by 2 bases. The CDR3 DNA reads as TGTGCCAGCAGTTTCCTAGGTAGCGGGGTGCAAGAGACCCAGTACTTC. Residues: CASSFLGSGVQETQYF.

The chain carries TRBV6-5 and TRBJ2-7; TRBD1 might be the D (6 bases). CDR3 length equals 14 residues. Deletions cut 5 bases from V and 0 bases from J, with 11 bases between. Germline CDR1 is MNHEY and CDR2 is SVGAGI. CDR3 loop: CASSTTGISYEQYF. CDR3 bases: TGTGCCAGCAGTACGACAGGAATCTCCTACGAGCAGTACTTC.

This chain uses TRBV9 with TRBJ2-4; D gene uncertain. Germline values: CDR1 SGDLS, CDR2 YYNGEE. The CDR3 is 15 amino acids. V was cut by 2 bases and J by 2 bases, with 11 bases left in between. In nucleotides, the CDR3 is TGTGCCAGCAGCGTGCATGTGGAGCCCAAAAACATTCAGTACTTC. Its translation is CASSVHVEPKNIQYF.

The V gene is TRBV5-4, the J gene TRBJ1-1; D is undetermined. The CDR3 totals 14 residues. Germline CDR1 and CDR2: SGHNT and YYREEE (reference sequence). V was cut by 4 bases and J by 0 bases, with 10 bases left in between. The CDR3 DNA follows: TGTGCCAGCAGCCGGTCCTCCATGAACACTGAAGCTTTCTTT. It translates to CASSRSSMNTEAFF.

The J gene is TRBJ1-6, the V gene TRBV27; 8 bases agree with TRBD1. This CDR3 region has 16 residues. V dropped 6 bases and J dropped 8; count of bases not matched to a gene: 12. The germline V gene encodes CDR1 MNHEY and CDR2 SMNVEV (reference sequence). The CDR3 is CASRLGFDRGYSPLHF. CDR3 sequence (DNA): TGTGCCAGCAGGTTAGGGTTTGACAGGGGCTATTCACCCCTCCACTTT.

This chain links TRBV7-2 with TRBJ1-1; possibly TRBD1 for D (5 bases). Germline V gives CDR1 SGHTA, CDR2 FQGNSA. V dropped 1 base and J dropped 7 bases, with 16 bases sitting between them. The CDR3 covers 15 residues. This chain's CDR3 is CASSLVGERRSEAFF. DNA for the CDR3: TGTGCCAGCAGCTTAGTGGGGGAGAGAAGGAGTGAAGCTTTCTTT.

This clone was seen once. CDR3 residues: CASSSTGTQYNEQFF. The DNA of the CDR3 is TGTGCCAGCAGTTCCACCGGGACACAGTACAATGAGCAGTTCTTC. This chain connects TRBV28 to TRBJ2-1, with a weak D call TRBD1 (6 bases). V was shortened by 4 bases and J by 4 bases, with 14 bases between the two germline ends. The germline CDR1 and CDR2 sequences are MDHEN and SYDVKM. The CDR3 is 15 residues long.